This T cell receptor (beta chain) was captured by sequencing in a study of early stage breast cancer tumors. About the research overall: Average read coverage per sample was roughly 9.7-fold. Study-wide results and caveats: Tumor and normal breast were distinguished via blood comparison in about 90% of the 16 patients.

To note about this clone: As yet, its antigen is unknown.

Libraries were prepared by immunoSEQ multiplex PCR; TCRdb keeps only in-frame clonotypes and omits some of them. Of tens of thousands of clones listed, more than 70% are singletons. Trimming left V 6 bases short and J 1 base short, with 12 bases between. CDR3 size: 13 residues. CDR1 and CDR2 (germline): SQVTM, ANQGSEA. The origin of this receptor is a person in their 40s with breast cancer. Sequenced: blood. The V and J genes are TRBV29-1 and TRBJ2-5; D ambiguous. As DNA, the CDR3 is TGCAGCGTCCATTGGGCGACCCAAGAGACCCAGTACTTC. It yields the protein CSVHWATQETQYF.